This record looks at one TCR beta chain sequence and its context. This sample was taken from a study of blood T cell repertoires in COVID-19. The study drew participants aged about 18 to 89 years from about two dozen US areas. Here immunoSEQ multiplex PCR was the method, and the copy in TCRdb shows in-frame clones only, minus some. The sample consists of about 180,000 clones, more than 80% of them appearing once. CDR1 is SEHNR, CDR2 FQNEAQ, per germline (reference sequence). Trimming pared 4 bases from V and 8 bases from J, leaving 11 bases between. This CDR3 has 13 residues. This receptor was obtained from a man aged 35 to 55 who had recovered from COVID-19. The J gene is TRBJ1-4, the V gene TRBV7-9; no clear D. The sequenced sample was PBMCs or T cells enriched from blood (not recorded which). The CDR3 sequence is CASSSGVLEKLFF. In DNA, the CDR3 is TGTGCCAGCAGCTCCGGGGTACTAGAAAAACTGTTTTTT.